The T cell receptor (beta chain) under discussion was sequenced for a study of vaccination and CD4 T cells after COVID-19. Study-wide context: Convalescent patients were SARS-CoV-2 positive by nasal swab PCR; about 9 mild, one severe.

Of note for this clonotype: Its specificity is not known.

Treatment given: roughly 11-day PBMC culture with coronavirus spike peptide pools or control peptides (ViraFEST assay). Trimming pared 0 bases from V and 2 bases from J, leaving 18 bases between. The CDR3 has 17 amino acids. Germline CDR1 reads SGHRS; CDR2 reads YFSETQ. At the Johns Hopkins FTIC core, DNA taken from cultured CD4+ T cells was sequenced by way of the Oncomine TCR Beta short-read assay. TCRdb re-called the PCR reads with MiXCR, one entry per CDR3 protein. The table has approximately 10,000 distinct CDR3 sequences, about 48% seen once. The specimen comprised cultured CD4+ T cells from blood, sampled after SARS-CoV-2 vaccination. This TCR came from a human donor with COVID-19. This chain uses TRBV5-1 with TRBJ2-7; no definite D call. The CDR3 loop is CASSLALRTIGPYEQYF. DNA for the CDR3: TGCGCCAGCAGCTTGGCCCTCCGAACAATTGGGCCCTACGAGCAGTACTTC.